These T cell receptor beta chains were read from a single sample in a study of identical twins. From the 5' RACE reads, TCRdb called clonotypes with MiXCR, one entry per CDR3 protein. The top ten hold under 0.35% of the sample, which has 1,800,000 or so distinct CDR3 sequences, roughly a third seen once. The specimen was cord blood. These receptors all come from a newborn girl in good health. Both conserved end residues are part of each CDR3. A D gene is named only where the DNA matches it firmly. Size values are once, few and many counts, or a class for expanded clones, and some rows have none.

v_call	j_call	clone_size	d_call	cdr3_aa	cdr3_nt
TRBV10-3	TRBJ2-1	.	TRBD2	CAISDRLAGSNEQFF	TGTGCCATCAGTGATCGGCTAGCGGGAAGCAATGAGCAGTTCTTC
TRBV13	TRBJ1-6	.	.	CASSLRVKGSPLHF	TGTGCCAGCAGCTTACGAGTGAAGGGATCACCCCTCCACTTT
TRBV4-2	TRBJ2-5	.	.	CASSQDAGFYGTQYF	TGTGCCAGCAGCCAAGATGCAGGGTTTTATGGGACCCAGTACTTC
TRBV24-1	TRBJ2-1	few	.	CATSFAGPSEQFF	TGTGCCACCAGTTTTGCAGGGCCATCTGAGCAGTTCTTC
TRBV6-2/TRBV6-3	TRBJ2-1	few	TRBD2	CASSYPLAGPANEQFF	TGTGCCAGCAGTTACCCCCTAGCGGGGCCCGCGAATGAGCAGTTCTTC
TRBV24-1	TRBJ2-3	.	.	CATSDLLRDTQYF	TGTGCCACCAGTGATTTGCTGAGAGATACGCAGTATTTT
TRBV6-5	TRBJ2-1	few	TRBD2	CASSPGTSGRTEQFF	TGTGCCAGCAGTCCAGGGACTAGCGGGAGAACTGAGCAGTTCTTC
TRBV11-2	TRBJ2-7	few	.	CASSLVSALYGPVSYEQYF	TGTGCCAGCAGCTTAGTATCCGCCTTGTACGGTCCGGTATCCTACGAGCAGTACTTC
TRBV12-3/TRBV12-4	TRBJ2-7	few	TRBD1	CASSPHRGTYEQYF	TGTGCCAGCAGTCCTCACAGGGGAACCTACGAGCAGTACTTC
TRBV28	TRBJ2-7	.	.	CASSPRTDYNEQYF	TGTGCCAGCAGTCCCCGGACGGACTACAATGAGCAGTACTTC
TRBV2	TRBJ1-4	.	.	CASSERDPGREKLFF	TGTGCCAGCAGTGAAAGGGACCCAGGACGGGAAAAACTGTTTTTT
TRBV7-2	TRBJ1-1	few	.	CASSLGSYLQNTEAFF	TGTGCCAGCAGCTTAGGAAGTTACCTCCAAAACACTGAAGCTTTCTTT
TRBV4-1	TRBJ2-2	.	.	CASSAEVGHTGELFF	TGCGCCAGCAGCGCAGAGGTGGGCCACACCGGGGAGCTGTTTTTT
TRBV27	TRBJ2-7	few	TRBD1	CASSPQMHATGWYEQYF	TGTGCCAGCAGTCCGCAAATGCACGCGACAGGGTGGTACGAGCAGTACTTC
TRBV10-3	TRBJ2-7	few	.	CAISAGLVSYEQYF	TGTGCCATCAGTGCAGGACTCGTCTCCTACGAGCAGTACTTC
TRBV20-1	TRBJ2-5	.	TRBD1	CSARDTGETQTQYF	TGCAGTGCTAGAGACACAGGGGAGACACAGACCCAGTACTTC
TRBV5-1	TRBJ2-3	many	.	CASSFSDSTDTQYF	TGCGCCAGCAGCTTCTCCGACAGCACAGATACGCAGTATTTT
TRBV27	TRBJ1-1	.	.	CASSLRQSPTEAFF	TGTGCCAGCAGTTTACGACAGTCTCCAACTGAAGCTTTCTTT
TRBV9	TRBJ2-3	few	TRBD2	CASSVAAGGADTQYF	TGTGCCAGCAGCGTAGCGGCGGGAGGGGCAGATACGCAGTATTTT
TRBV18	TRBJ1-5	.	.	CASSPQGTSNQPQHF	TGTGCCAGCTCACCACAGGGGACGAGCAATCAGCCCCAGCATTTT
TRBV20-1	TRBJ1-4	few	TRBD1	CSATGTANEKLFF	TGCAGTGCTACCGGGACAGCGAATGAAAAACTGTTTTTT
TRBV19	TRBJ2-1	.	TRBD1	CASSIAGTGYSEQFF	TGTGCCAGTAGTATCGCCGGGACAGGGTACAGTGAGCAGTTCTTC
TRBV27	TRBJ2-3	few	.	CASRTFRDADTQYF	TGTGCCAGCAGGACATTCAGGGATGCAGATACGCAGTATTTT
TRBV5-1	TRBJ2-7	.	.	CASSQSSPSYEQYF	TGCGCCAGCAGCCAATCTAGCCCCTCCTACGAGCAGTACTTC
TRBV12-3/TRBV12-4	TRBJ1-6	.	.	CASSIFNSPLHF	TGTGCCAGCAGTATCTTTAATTCACCCCTCCACTTT
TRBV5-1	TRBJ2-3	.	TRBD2	CASSLGPLAGGVTDTQYF	TGCGCCAGCAGCTTGGGCCCTCTAGCGGGAGGTGTTACAGATACGCAGTATTTT
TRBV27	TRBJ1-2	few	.	CATLDGRYGYTF	TGTGCCACCCTCGACGGGCGGTATGGCTACACCTTC
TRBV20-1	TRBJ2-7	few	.	CSADTGRAGYEQYF	TGCAGTGCAGATACCGGCAGGGCCGGCTACGAGCAGTACTTC
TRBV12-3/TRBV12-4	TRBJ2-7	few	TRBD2	CASSSEPGLAGLGEQYF	TGTGCCAGCAGTTCCGAACCGGGACTAGCAGGGTTGGGCGAGCAGTACTTC
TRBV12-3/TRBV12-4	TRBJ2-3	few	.	CASGPGADTQYF	TGTGCCAGCGGGCCGGGAGCAGATACGCAGTATTTT
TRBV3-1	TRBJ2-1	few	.	CASSRNDNEQFF	TGTGCCAGCAGTAGGAACGACAATGAGCAGTTCTTC
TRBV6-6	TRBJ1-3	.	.	CASRSRASGNTIYF	TGTGCCAGCAGGTCGCGAGCCTCTGGAAACACCATATATTTT
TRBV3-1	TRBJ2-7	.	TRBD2	CASSQEKLAGVAGQYF	TGTGCCAGCAGCCAAGAAAAACTAGCGGGAGTCGCTGGGCAGTACTTC
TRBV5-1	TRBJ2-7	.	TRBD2	CASSLAPGLAGLSSYNEQYF	TGCGCCAGCAGCTTGGCTCCGGGACTAGCGGGCCTCAGCTCCTACAATGAGCAGTACTTC
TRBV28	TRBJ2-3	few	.	CASSLWVVADTQYF	TGTGCCAGCAGTTTATGGGTCGTGGCAGATACGCAGTATTTT
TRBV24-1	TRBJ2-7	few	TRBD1	CATVHRDRVYEQYF	TGTGCCACCGTACACCGGGACAGGGTATACGAGCAGTACTTC
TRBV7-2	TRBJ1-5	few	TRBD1	CASSPTGFANQPQHF	TGTGCCAGCAGCCCGACAGGGTTTGCCAATCAGCCCCAGCATTTT
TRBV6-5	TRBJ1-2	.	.	CASRRSGVDGYTF	TGTGCCAGCAGGAGGTCAGGTGTGGATGGCTACACCTTC
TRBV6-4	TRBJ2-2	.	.	CASSAVNTGELFF	TGTGCCAGCAGTGCCGTTAACACCGGGGAGCTGTTTTTT
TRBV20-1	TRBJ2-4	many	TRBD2	CSAFFSGLAKNIQYF	TGCAGTGCTTTCTTTAGCGGGCTAGCCAAAAACATTCAGTACTTC
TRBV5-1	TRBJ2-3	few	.	CASSLGATFPSTDTQYF	TGCGCCAGCAGCTTGGGGGCCACTTTTCCTAGCACAGATACGCAGTATTTT
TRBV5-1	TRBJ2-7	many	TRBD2	CASAAYPGLAVKEQYF	TGCGCCAGCGCCGCCTACCCGGGACTAGCGGTTAAGGAGCAGTACTTC
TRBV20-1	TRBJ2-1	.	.	CSARVSGESYNEQFF	TGCAGTGCTAGAGTCTCGGGGGAATCTTACAATGAGCAGTTCTTC
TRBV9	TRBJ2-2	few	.	CASSVGGTNTGELFF	TGTGCCAGCAGCGTAGGCGGGACGAACACCGGGGAGCTGTTTTTT
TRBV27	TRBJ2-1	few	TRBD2	CASSLFLAGDNEQFF	TGTGCCAGCAGTTTATTTCTAGCGGGGGACAATGAGCAGTTCTTC
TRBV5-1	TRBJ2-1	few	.	CASARTGQNNEQFF	TGCGCCAGCGCCCGGACGGGCCAAAACAATGAGCAGTTCTTC
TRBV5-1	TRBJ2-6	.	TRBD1	CASSFRDRFSGANVLTF	TGCGCCAGCAGCTTCCGGGACAGATTCTCTGGGGCCAACGTCCTGACTTTC
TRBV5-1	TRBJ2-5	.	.	CASCCGLRMFKPPLQETQYF	TGCGCCAGCTGTTGCGGTCTAAGAATGTTTAAACCCCCGCTCCAAGAGACCCAGTACTTC
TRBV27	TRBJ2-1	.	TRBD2	CASSLSAPYGRPYNEQFF	TGTGCCAGCAGTTTATCGGCGCCTTACGGGAGGCCCTACAATGAGCAGTTCTTC
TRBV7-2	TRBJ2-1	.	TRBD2	CASSSPWGLTNNGQFF	TGTGCCAGCAGTTCTCCCTGGGGACTAACAAACAATGGGCAGTTCTTC
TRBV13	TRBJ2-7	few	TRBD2	CASSSNLAGGSYEQYF	TGTGCCAGCAGCTCGAACCTAGCGGGAGGATCCTACGAGCAGTACTTC
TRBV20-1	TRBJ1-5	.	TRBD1	CSAWDREGNQPQHF	TGCAGTGCCTGGGACAGGGAGGGCAATCAGCCCCAGCATTTT
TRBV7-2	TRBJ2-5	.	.	CASSRQLGPQETQYF	TGTGCCAGCAGCCGTCAACTAGGGCCCCAAGAGACCCAGTACTTC
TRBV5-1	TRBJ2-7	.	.	CASSDRTHYEQYF	TGCGCCAGCAGCGACAGGACCCACTACGAGCAGTACTTC
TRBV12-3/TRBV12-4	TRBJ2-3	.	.	CASSLEASADTQYF	TGTGCCAGCAGTTTAGAGGCTAGCGCAGATACGCAGTATTTT
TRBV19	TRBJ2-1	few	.	CASSSVGGNEQFF	TGTGCCAGTAGCTCGGTGGGGGGAAATGAGCAGTTCTTC
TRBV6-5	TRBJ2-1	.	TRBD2	CASRRTSGSRYEQFF	TGTGCCAGCAGACGAACTAGCGGGAGTCGGTATGAGCAGTTCTTC
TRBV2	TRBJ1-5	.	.	CASRDRTRTESNQPQHF	TGTGCCAGCAGAGATCGAACTCGGACAGAGAGCAATCAGCCCCAGCATTTT
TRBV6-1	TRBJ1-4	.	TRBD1	CASRGQPSTNEKLFF	TGTGCCAGCAGGGGACAGCCCTCAACTAATGAAAAACTGTTTTTT
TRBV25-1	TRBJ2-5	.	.	CASSEFEGPYGQYF	TGTGCCAGCAGTGAATTCGAGGGACCCTACGGGCAGTACTTC